This T cell receptor (beta chain) was found in a study of control samples from healthy donors and cancer patients. Assay used: immunoSEQ multiplex PCR; TCRdb lists only in-frame clones, some missing. The table shows tens of thousands of clones, with more than 75% occurring only once. The CDR3 spans 15 residues. Looked up from germline, CDR1 is SGHRS and CDR2 is YFSETQ. The J segment lost 4 bases and the V segment lost 1 base, leaving 6 bases of the junction unmatched. This clone was detected only once. Sequenced input: PBMCs. This TCR derives from a woman aged 45 to 65 with lung cancer. J is TRBJ1-2 and V is TRBV5-1; 8 bases line up with TRBD1. The CDR3 DNA reads TGCGCCAGCAGCTTGTTACCGGGACAGGTCTATGGCTACACCTTC. Translation: CASSLLPGQVYGYTF. The full variable domain, in which reference TRBV5-1 and TRBJ1-2 provide the parts outside the CDR3, is KAGVTQTPRYLIKTRGQQVTLSCSPISGHRSVSWYQQTPGQGLQFLFEYFSETQRNKGNFPGRFSGRQFSNSRSEMNVSTLELGDSALYLCASSLLPGQVYGYTFGSGTRLTVV.